What follows are 18 T cell receptor beta chains derived from one specimen sequenced in a study of OX40 agonist ivuxolimab in advanced cancers. The repertoire was sequenced with immunoSEQ multiplex PCR; TCRdb's copy has only in-frame clones and lacks some. Of 65,000 to 75,000 clones listed, around 90% are singletons. The specimen was CD4+ or CD8+ T cells sorted from blood, collected in a trial of the OX40 agonist ivuxolimab. Source of these receptors: an adult with an advanced solid tumor such as melanoma, head and neck, liver or kidney cancer.

This clone has more than one count but fewer than ten. This chain connects TRBV2 to TRBJ2-6, with D tentatively TRBD2 (6 bases). V lost 6 bases and J 0 bases, leaving 12 bases between the germline ends. The CDR3 totals 16 residues. Germline CDR1 is SNHLY and CDR2 is FYNNEI. The CDR3 DNA reads as TGTGCCAGCAGGTCGGACGGGGGCTCTGGGGCCAACGTCCTGACTTTC. Its translation: CASRSDGGSGANVLTF.

The CDR3 DNA is TGCGCCAGCAGCTTGGGACAGGTAGCGGGCACTGAAGCTTTCTTT. Amino acids: CASSLGQVAGTEAFF. This chain links TRBV5-1 with TRBJ1-1; D may be TRBD1 (6 bases). Trimming left V 0 bases short and J 4 bases short, with 13 bases between. CDR1 is SGHRS and CDR2 is YFSETQ in the germline V gene. The CDR3 covers 15 residues.

The V call is TRBV5-8, the J call TRBJ1-5; no definite D call. Germline V gene data show CDR1 as SGHTS and CDR2 as YDEGEE. V lost 0 bases and J lost 5, with 3 bases in between. This CDR3 contains 12 residues. CDR3 protein: CASSLGDQPQHF. In DNA form, the CDR3 reads TGTGCCAGCAGCTTGGGGGATCAGCCCCAGCATTTT.

This chain connects TRBV18 to TRBJ1-2; TRBD1 matches at 7 bases. In germline, CDR1 is KGHSH, CDR2 LQKENI. This CDR3 region has 17 residues. J gave up 0 bases and V 4 bases, and 11 bases lay outside the gene matches. The CDR3 here is CASSRDRERMANYGYTF. CDR3 DNA sequence: TGTGCCAGCTCACGTGACAGGGAGCGGATGGCTAACTATGGCTACACCTTC.

J is TRBJ1-4 and V is TRBV7-9; no firm D call. Germline values: CDR1 SEHNR, CDR2 FQNEAQ (reference sequence). With 4 bases removed from V and 5 bases from J, the gap between germline ends came to 5 bases. The CDR3 has 12 residues. As DNA, the CDR3 is TGTGCCAGCAGCTACCGGAATGAAAAACTGTTTTTT. Protein sequence: CASSYRNEKLFF.

This chain joins TRBV6-5 and TRBJ2-7; tentatively, D is TRBD1 (6 bases). The CDR3 spans 15 residues. V was pared by 6 bases and J by 2 bases, with 17 bases between. Germline assignment: CDR1 MNHEY and CDR2 SVGAGI. In DNA form, the CDR3 reads TGTGCCAGCAGCTACGCCGTGACAGGCACCTACGAGCAGTACTTC. Its protein is CASSYAVTGTYEQYF.

The CDR3 DNA is TGTGCCAGCTCACCAGGACTAGCGGAGTACAATGAGCAGTTCTTC. Translated, it gives CASSPGLAEYNEQFF. The chain recombines TRBV18 with TRBJ2-1, with TRBD2 matching over 10 bases. Per the germline V gene, CDR1 is KGHSH and CDR2 is LQKENI. This CDR3 contains 15 residues. The junction had 2 bases not matched to a gene; V was cut back by 2 bases and J by 4 bases. The full variable domain, with the rest looked up from reference TRBV18 and TRBJ2-1, is NAGVMQNPRHLVRRRGQEARLRCSPMKGHSHVYWYRQLPEEGLKFMVYLQKENIIDESGMPKERFSAEFPKEGPSILRIQQVVRGDSAAYFCASSPGLAEYNEQFFGPGTRLTVL.

J is TRBJ2-5 and V is TRBV2; 7 bases match TRBD2. Germline V gene sequence: CDR1 SNHLY, CDR2 FYNNEI. V lost 6 bases and J lost 5; bases outside the gene matches: 15. The CDR3 totals 16 residues. The CDR3 loop is CASRRGTGSYTETQYF. The CDR3, as DNA: TGTGCCAGCAGGCGGGGGACGGGGTCCTATACGGAGACCCAGTACTTC.

The chain is built from TRBV18 and TRBJ2-1, with D possibly matching TRBD1 (6 bases). With 3 bases removed from V and 0 bases from J, the gap between germline ends came to 27 bases. Germline assignment: CDR1 KGHSH and CDR2 LQKENI. The CDR3 contains 21 residues. CDR3 DNA: TGTGCCAGCTCACCCGATACTTACAGGGTCCACTCACTGAGCTCCTACAATGAGCAGTTCTTC. Residues: CASSPDTYRVHSLSSYNEQFF.

The chain is built from TRBV7-9 and TRBJ2-3, with a tentative D call TRBD1 (6 bases). The V gene lost 1 base and the J gene lost 4 bases, with 15 bases spanning the gap. The length of the CDR3 is 16 residues. The V gene's germline CDR1 is SEHNR and CDR2 FQNEAQ (reference sequence). The CDR3 loop is CASSLGRGPLADTQYF. CDR3 coding DNA: TGTGCCAGCAGCTTAGGCAGGGGACCCTTGGCAGATACGCAGTATTTT.

V gene TRBV5-1 combines with J gene TRBJ2-5, with D possibly matching TRBD2 (6 bases). Germline lookup yields CDR1 SGHRS and CDR2 YFSETQ. The germline V and J ends were trimmed by 0 bases and 0 bases, with 15 bases remaining between them. The CDR3 totals 17 residues. The CDR3 nucleotides read TGCGCCAGCAGCTTGGCCGGGGCAGGGAGGAACCAAGAGACCCAGTACTTC. This codes for CASSLAGAGRNQETQYF.

The J gene is TRBJ1-3, the V gene TRBV19; 7 bases line up with TRBD1. J lost 2 bases, V lost 4 bases, and 5 bases had no gene match. CDR1 is LNHDA and CDR2 is SQIVND in the germline V gene (reference sequence). There are 15 residues in the CDR3. CDR3 DNA: TGTGCCAGTAGTACCGGGACAGTGCCTGGAAACACCATATATTTT. Its protein product is CASSTGTVPGNTIYF. The full variable domain, rest sourced from reference TRBV19 and TRBJ1-3, is DGGITQSPKYLFRKEGQNVTLSCEQNLNHDAMYWYRQDPGQGLRLIYYSQIVNDFQKGDIAEGYSVSREKKESFPLTVTSAQKNPTAFYLCASSTGTVPGNTIYFGEGSWLTVV.

The chain combines TRBV6-6 with TRBJ1-2; D gene ambiguous. V lost 7 bases and J 8 bases, leaving 17 bases between the germline ends. Germline loops: CDR1 MNHNY, CDR2 SVGAGI (reference sequence). This CDR3 has 13 residues. CDR3 region: CASTVGNHLGYTF. The DNA for the CDR3 is TGTGCCAGCACTGTCGGGAACCATCTGGGCTACACCTTC.

This chain joins TRBV29-1 and TRBJ1-6; perhaps TRBD1 as D (6 bases). The germline V and J ends were trimmed by 7 bases and 5 bases, with 12 bases remaining between them. This CDR3 contains 13 residues. Germline V lookup: CDR1 SQVTM, CDR2 ANQGSEA. Written as DNA, the CDR3 is TGCAGCGCCCAAAGGGGGGATAATTCACCCCTCCACTTT. This encodes CSAQRGDNSPLHF. Supplemented by reference TRBV29-1 and TRBJ1-6, the full variable domain reads SAVISQKPSRDICQRGTSLTIQCQVDSQVTMMFWYRQQPGQSLTLIATANQGSEATYESGFVIDKFPISRPNLTFSTLTVSNMSPEDSSIYLCSAQRGDNSPLHFGNGTRLTVT.

This clone was counted between two and nine times. The chain couples TRBV7-9 to TRBJ1-6, with D possibly matching TRBD1 (6 bases). The CDR3 contains 14 residues. The V end lost 3 bases, the J end lost 11 bases, and 14 bases lay between the germline ends. CDR1 SEHNR and CDR2 FQNEAQ come from the germline V gene (reference sequence). The CDR3 nucleotides are TGTGCCAGCAGCTTGGCCAGGGGTAAGGCACCCCTCCACTTT. Its translation: CASSLARGKAPLHF.

The J gene is TRBJ1-1, the V gene TRBV19; D call uncertain. The V gene lost 3 bases and the J gene lost 1 base, with 6 bases spanning the gap. Germline assignment: CDR1 LNHDA and CDR2 SQIVND (reference sequence). The CDR3 runs to 13 residues. The CDR3 sequence is CASSMNRNTEAFF. The DNA of the CDR3 is TGTGCCAGTAGTATGAACCGGAACACTGAAGCTTTCTTT.

This chain joins TRBV5-1 and TRBJ2-1, with D possibly matching TRBD2 (6 bases). The CDR3 has 13 amino acids. Trimming removed 5 bases at V and 8 bases at J, with 14 bases between. CDR1 and CDR2 (germline): SGHRS, YFSETQ. Written as DNA, the CDR3 is TGCGCCAGCAGGAAGGACCCGGGGGATGAGCAGTTCTTC. Translating gives CASRKDPGDEQFF. The variable domain in full, completed from reference TRBV5-1 and TRBJ2-1, reads KAGVTQTPRYLIKTRGQQVTLSCSPISGHRSVSWYQQTPGQGLQFLFEYFSETQRNKGNFPGRFSGRQFSNSRSEMNVSTLELGDSALYLCASRKDPGDEQFFGPGTRLTVL.

The J gene is TRBJ1-5, the V gene TRBV10-2; D call uncertain. CDR1 and CDR2 from the germline V gene are WSHSY and SAAADI. The ends were cut back, 8 bases at V and 5 bases at J, with 25 bases in the middle. The CDR3 extends over 17 amino acids. CDR3 nucleotides: TGCGCCAGCTCAGAGGAGATAAGTATCGCGGGCGATCAGCCCCAGCATTTT. This encodes CASSEEISIAGDQPQHF.